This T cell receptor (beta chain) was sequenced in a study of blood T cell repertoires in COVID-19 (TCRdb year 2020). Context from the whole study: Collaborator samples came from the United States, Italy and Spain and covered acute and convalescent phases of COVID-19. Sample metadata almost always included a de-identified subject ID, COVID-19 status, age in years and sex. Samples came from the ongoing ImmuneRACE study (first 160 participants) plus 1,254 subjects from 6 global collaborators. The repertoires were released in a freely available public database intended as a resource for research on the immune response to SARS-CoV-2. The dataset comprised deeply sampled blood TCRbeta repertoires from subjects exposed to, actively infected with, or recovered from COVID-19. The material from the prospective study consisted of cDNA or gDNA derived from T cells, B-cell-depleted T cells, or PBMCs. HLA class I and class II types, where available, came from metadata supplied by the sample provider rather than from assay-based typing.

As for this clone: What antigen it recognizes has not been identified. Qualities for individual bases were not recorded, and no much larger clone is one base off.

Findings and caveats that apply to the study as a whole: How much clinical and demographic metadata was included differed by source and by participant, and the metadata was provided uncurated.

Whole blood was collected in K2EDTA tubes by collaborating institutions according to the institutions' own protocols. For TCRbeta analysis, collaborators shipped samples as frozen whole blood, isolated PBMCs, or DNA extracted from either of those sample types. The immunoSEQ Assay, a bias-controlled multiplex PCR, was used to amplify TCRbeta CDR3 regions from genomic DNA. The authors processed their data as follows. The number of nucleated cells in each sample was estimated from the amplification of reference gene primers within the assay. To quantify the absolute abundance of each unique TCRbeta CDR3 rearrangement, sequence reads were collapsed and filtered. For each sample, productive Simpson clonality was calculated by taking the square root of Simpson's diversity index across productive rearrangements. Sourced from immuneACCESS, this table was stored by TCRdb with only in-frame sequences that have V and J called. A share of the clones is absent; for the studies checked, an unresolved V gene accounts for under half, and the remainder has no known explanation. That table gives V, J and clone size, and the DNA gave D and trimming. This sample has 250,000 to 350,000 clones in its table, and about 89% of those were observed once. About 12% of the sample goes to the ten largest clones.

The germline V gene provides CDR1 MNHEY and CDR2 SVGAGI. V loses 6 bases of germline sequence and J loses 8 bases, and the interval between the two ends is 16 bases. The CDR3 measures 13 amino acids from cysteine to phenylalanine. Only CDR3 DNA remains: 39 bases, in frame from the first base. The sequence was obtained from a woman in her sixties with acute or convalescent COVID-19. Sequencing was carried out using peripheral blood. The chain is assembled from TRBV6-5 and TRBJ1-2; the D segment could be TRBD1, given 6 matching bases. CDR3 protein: CASSIGQIGGYTF. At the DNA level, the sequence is TGTGCCAGCAGCATAGGACAGATTGGAGGCTACACCTTC.